The rows below give T cell receptor beta chains drawn from one sample of a study of blood T cell repertoires in COVID-19. Some clones are missing from TCRdb's copy, which holds only in-frame ones; the method was immunoSEQ multiplex PCR. Of roughly 130,000 clones in the sample, about 80% were seen once. Sequenced material: peripheral blood. These receptors were taken from a woman aged 80 or over with acute or convalescent COVID-19. Both conserved end residues are part of each CDR3. Fields, in order: V gene, J gene, D gene, clone size, CDR3 DNA, CDR3 protein. A D gene is named only where the DNA matches it firmly. Expanded clones get a size class; other rows say once, few or many, or leave the size out.

TRBV2	TRBJ2-7	NA	NA	TGTGCCAGCAGACCCGACAGGCCCCCCTACGAGCAGTACTTC	CASRPDRPPYEQYF
TRBV7-9	TRBJ2-3	NA	NA	TGTGCCAGCAGCTTAGCGACAGGGAGGCAAGCGGATACGCAGTATTTT	CASSLATGRQADTQYF
TRBV19	TRBJ2-5	TRBD1	NA	TGTGCCAGTAGGGAGACAGGGCGGGAGACCCAGTACTTC	CASRETGRETQYF
TRBV5-6	TRBJ2-5	TRBD1	once	TGTGCCAGCAGCCCGCAATCCGGGACAGGGGGCTCGGAGACCCAGTACTTC	CASSPQSGTGGSETQYF
TRBV7-6	TRBJ1-1	TRBD1	NA	TGTGCCAGCAGCTTGGTCGAGGGGGCGAACACTGAAGCTTTCTTT	CASSLVEGANTEAFF
TRBV5-6	TRBJ1-1	NA	NA	TGTGCCAGCAGCCGCGGAGGGAGGCCTTTCTTT	CASSRGGRPFF
TRBV18	TRBJ1-2	TRBD1	NA	TGTGCCAGCTCACCAACGAATGGAGGGGGCGCAGGGTATGGCTACACCTTC	CASSPTNGGGAGYGYTF
TRBV7-3	TRBJ2-3	NA	NA	TGTGCCAGCAGCTTATTAACAGAAACAGATACGCAGTATTTT	CASSLLTETDTQYF
TRBV7-2	TRBJ1-1	NA	NA	TGTGCCAGCAGCTTAGTAGGGACAAAGGGGTGGAACACTGAAGCTTTCTTT	CASSLVGTKGWNTEAFF
TRBV7-8	TRBJ1-6	TRBD1	NA	TGTGCCAGCAGCGACGACAGGGGGCGCGGAAATTCACCCCTCCACTTT	CASSDDRGRGNSPLHF
TRBV11-2	TRBJ1-1	NA	once	TGTGCCAGCAGCTCCCCTACAGGGAGCACTGAAGCTTTCTTT	CASSSPTGSTEAFF
TRBV7-2	TRBJ1-2	TRBD1	NA	TGTGCCAGCAGCTTACAATTGGGACAGCCGACCAGGGCTGGCTACACCTTC	CASSLQLGQPTRAGYTF
TRBV6-2/TRBV6-3	TRBJ2-1	TRBD2	NA	TGTGCCAGCAGTTACCCGACTAGCGGGGGGGCCGACAATGAGCAGTTCTTC	CASSYPTSGGADNEQFF
TRBV14	TRBJ2-7	NA	once	TGTGCCAGCAGCCAAGATTTTCTGCGGTCTTCCTACGAGCAGTACTTC	CASSQDFLRSSYEQYF
TRBV19	TRBJ2-7	TRBD1	NA	TGTGCCAGTCAGGGGGCCCCGGGTCAAGGGGGCGAGCAGTACTTC	CASQGAPGQGGEQYF
TRBV27	TRBJ1-5	NA	NA	TGTGCCAGCAGTCGGACAGCAGGCGATCAGCCCCAGCATTTT	CASSRTAGDQPQHF
TRBV30	TRBJ1-6	NA	once	TGTGCTTGTTTCGGCGGTTATAATTCACCCCTCCACTTT	CACFGGYNSPLHF
TRBV4-1	TRBJ1-4	TRBD1	few	TGCGCCAGCAGCCAGGGGACAGGGCCTGAAAAACTGTTTTTT	CASSQGTGPEKLFF
TRBV19	TRBJ1-2	NA	NA	TGTGCCAGTAGCCCGACAGGAAACTATGGCTACACCTTC	CASSPTGNYGYTF
TRBV6-2/TRBV6-3	TRBJ2-3	TRBD2	NA	TGTGCCAGCAGTTGGAGCGGGGGGGCGACAGATACGCAGTATTTT	CASSWSGGATDTQYF
TRBV7-3	TRBJ2-1	NA	NA	TGTGCCAGCAGCTTAAAATGGCTGACTCGCCAGTTCTTC	CASSLKWLTRQFF
TRBV30	TRBJ1-1	NA	NA	TGTGCCTGGAGTGTCCGAAACCCTGAGACAGGTCGGAGAAACACTGAAGCTTTCTTT	CAWSVRNPETGRRNTEAFF
TRBV11-2	TRBJ1-2	NA	NA	TGTGCCAGCAGCTTAGACAGCTATGGCTACACCTTC	CASSLDSYGYTF
TRBV7-9	TRBJ1-1	NA	NA	TGTGCCAGCAGCTTAGCGGTGGCAGGGGCGGTCACTGAAGCTTTCTTT	CASSLAVAGAVTEAFF
TRBV7-9	TRBJ1-2	TRBD1	once	TGTGCCAGCAGCTTGGCCAGGGGGTTCTATGGCTACACCTTC	CASSLARGFYGYTF
TRBV7-3	TRBJ2-7	TRBD2	once	TGTGCCAGCAGCCACAGCGGGGGGGCCTCCTACGAGCAGTACTTC	CASSHSGGASYEQYF
TRBV6-2/TRBV6-3	TRBJ1-5	TRBD1	NA	TGTGCCAGCAGTTACCCTGGACAGGGGGCTGGTCAGCCCCAGCATTTT	CASSYPGQGAGQPQHF
TRBV27	TRBJ1-2	NA	once	TGTGCCAGCACTGGGGCTGGCGGCTACACCTTC	CASTGAGGYTF
TRBV6-5	TRBJ1-2	NA	NA	TGTGCCAGCCGATGGGGAGATGAATATGGCTACACCTTC	CASRWGDEYGYTF
TRBV29-1	TRBJ1-2	NA	NA	TGCAGCGTTGGCCTACAGGTTTTGGATGGCTACACCTTC	CSVGLQVLDGYTF
TRBV5-1	TRBJ2-1	NA	NA	TGCGCCAGCAGCTTTTCCTCCCGGGACAATGAGCAGTTCTTC	CASSFSSRDNEQFF
TRBV5-6	TRBJ1-2	NA	NA	TGTGCCAGCAGCTTGAGGGGGGGCGCGCCCTTCGATGGCTACACCTTC	CASSLRGGAPFDGYTF
TRBV6-5	TRBJ1-1	TRBD1	NA	TGTGCCAGTGGGGACAGGGAAGGGAACACTGAAGCTTTCTTT	CASGDREGNTEAFF
TRBV4-3	TRBJ1-5	TRBD1	NA	TGCGCCAGCAGCCGAGAGACAGGGGACGGACAGCCCCAGCATTTT	CASSRETGDGQPQHF
TRBV7-3	TRBJ1-6	TRBD1	few	TGTGCCAGCAGCTTAAACCCTTCAGGGGGATATTCACCCCTCCACTTT	CASSLNPSGGYSPLHF
TRBV6-5	TRBJ1-1	TRBD1	NA	TGTGCCAGCAGAAAAACAGGGGCCGAAGCTTTCTTT	CASRKTGAEAFF
TRBV19	TRBJ2-1	TRBD2	NA	TGTGCCAGTAGTTCCCGGGGGGGCTCCTACAATGAGCAGTTCTTC	CASSSRGGSYNEQFF
TRBV6-1	TRBJ1-3	NA	few	TGTGCCAGCAGTGGGACAGTTCGGCTGGGTGGAAACACCATATATTTT	CASSGTVRLGGNTIYF
TRBV6-5	TRBJ1-1	TRBD1	NA	TGTGCCAGCAGTTGGACAGGGGTGAACACTGAAGCTTTCTTT	CASSWTGVNTEAFF